This T cell receptor (beta chain) was profiled in a study of cytomegalovirus exposure and HLA in healthy donors. Findings and caveats of the study: The authors listed approximately 150 TCR beta chains as cytomegalovirus-associated. Presence/absence analysis assumed near-uniform sequencing depth across donors.

With 2 bases clipped from V and 5 bases from J, the junction kept 5 bases outside the gene matches. Looked up from germline, CDR1 is MNHEY and CDR2 is SMNVEV (reference sequence). CDR3 size: 14 residues. The PCR ran on 60 Vbeta and 13 Jbeta primers. Clones were sequenced by immunoSEQ multiplex PCR, and TCRdb holds only the in-frame ones, with some missing. The repertoire holds 130,000 to 150,000 clones, with around 78% as singletons. Unrecorded immune exposures were likely, despite nominal health at sampling. Details on this clone: As yet, its antigen is unknown.

The specimen was PBMCs. The receptor was derived from a man aged 35 to 55 in good health and CMV-seropositive. The V call is TRBV27, the J call TRBJ2-5, with 7 bases fitting TRBD1. CDR3 in amino acids: CASSLQGDRETQYF. The CDR3 nucleotides are TGTGCCAGCAGTTTACAGGGGGATCGGGAGACCCAGTACTTC.